A selection of T cell receptor beta chains follows, all from one sample in a study of cytomegalovirus exposure and HLA in healthy donors. The method was immunoSEQ multiplex PCR; TCRdb's version includes in-frame clones alone and lacks a portion of them. The sample lists 200,000 to 250,000 clones, 85% occurring once. The specimen sequenced was PBMCs. These receptor sequences come from a human donor in good health. Each CDR3 is given with its conserved first and last residue. A D gene is named only where the DNA matches it firmly. Size is stated for part of the rows, as once, few or many counts, or as a class when the clone is expanded.

d_call	clone_size	v_call	j_call	cdr3_aa	cdr3_nt
NA	NA	TRBV4-1	TRBJ2-5	CASSQDSETQYF	TGCGCCAGCAGCCAAGATTCGGAGACCCAGTACTTC
TRBD2	NA	TRBV6-6	TRBJ2-7	CASADGRDYEQYF	TGTGCCAGCGCTGACGGGAGGGACTACGAGCAGTACTTC
NA	NA	TRBV9	TRBJ2-5	CASSSTLGGRTQYF	TGTGCCAGCAGCTCAACACTGGGGGGGCGGACCCAGTACTTC
NA	NA	TRBV5-1	TRBJ1-2	CASSPGQGTNYGYTF	TGCGCCAGCAGCCCCGGGCAGGGAACTAACTATGGCTACACCTTC
TRBD1	NA	TRBV27	TRBJ2-5	CASRPTGGYNPAETQYF	TGTGCCAGCAGGCCGACAGGGGGCTATAATCCAGCGGAGACCCAGTACTTC
TRBD2	NA	TRBV7-9	TRBJ2-1	CASSSPGLAGLLDNEQFF	TGTGCCAGCAGCTCTCCCGGGCTAGCGGGACTGTTAGACAATGAGCAGTTCTTC
NA	NA	TRBV5-5	TRBJ2-7	CASSPGSYEQYF	TGTGCCAGCAGCCCCGGGTCCTACGAGCAGTACTTC
TRBD2	NA	TRBV6-5	TRBJ2-3	CASSSVAGGRDTQYF	TGTGCCAGCAGTTCCGTAGCGGGAGGAAGAGATACGCAGTATTTT
NA	NA	TRBV30	TRBJ2-7	CAWSGSDRGTYEQYF	TGTGCCTGGAGTGGATCGGATAGGGGCACCTACGAGCAGTACTTC
TRBD2	NA	TRBV19	TRBJ2-7	CASRLAGGPTGEQYF	TGTGCCAGTAGACTAGCGGGAGGTCCAACGGGGGAGCAGTACTTC
NA	NA	TRBV2	TRBJ1-1	CASMIDRSAGEAFF	TGTGCCAGCATGATCGACAGGTCTGCGGGTGAAGCTTTCTTT
NA	NA	TRBV19	TRBJ1-1	CASSSDRPGATEAFF	TGTGCCAGTAGTTCCGACCGTCCAGGGGCCACTGAAGCTTTCTTT
TRBD2	NA	TRBV6-5	TRBJ2-7	CASTYTRTSETYF	TGTGCCAGCACCTACACCCGAACTAGCGAGACGTACTTC
NA	NA	TRBV7-6	TRBJ2-7	CASSPSPAGEQYF	TGTGCCAGCAGCCCCTCCCCAGCGGGCGAGCAGTACTTC
NA	NA	TRBV7-9	TRBJ2-1	CSSSSLQREQFF	TGTTCCAGCAGCTCACTCCAGAGGGAGCAGTTCTTC
NA	NA	TRBV15	TRBJ2-1	CATSRDSSQRYNEQFF	TGTGCCACCAGCAGAGATAGTTCGCAGCGGTACAATGAGCAGTTCTTC
NA	NA	TRBV29-1	TRBJ2-1	CSVELMVAHYNEQFF	TGCAGCGTTGAGCTTATGGTAGCTCACTACAATGAGCAGTTCTTC
TRBD2	few	TRBV13	TRBJ2-7	CASSRTSDYSYEQYF	TGTGCCAGCAGCCGGACTAGCGATTACTCCTACGAGCAGTACTTC
NA	NA	TRBV6-1	TRBJ2-5	CASSPGLGPEQYF	TGTGCCAGCAGTCCGGGACTGGGTCCTGAGCAGTACTTC
TRBD1	NA	TRBV11-2	TRBJ1-5	CASSLGGQGGQPQHF	TGTGCCAGCAGCTTAGGGGGACAGGGAGGGCAGCCCCAGCATTTT
TRBD2	NA	TRBV9	TRBJ2-3	CASSVAREEDTQYF	TGTGCCAGCAGCGTAGCTCGGGAGGAAGATACGCAGTATTTT
NA	NA	TRBV20-1	TRBJ2-7	CSALSSREQYF	TGCAGCGCTTTGAGTAGCCGGGAGCAGTACTTC
NA	NA	TRBV7-9	TRBJ2-3	CASSLPRSTDTQYF	TGTGCCAGCAGCTTACCCCGGAGCACAGATACGCAGTATTTT
NA	NA	TRBV5-1	TRBJ2-6	CASSKGQTSSGANVLTF	TGCGCCAGCAGCAAAGGACAGACGAGCTCTGGGGCCAACGTCCTGACTTTC
TRBD1	NA	TRBV2	TRBJ1-2	CASRTGGGGYTF	TGTGCCAGCAGGACAGGGGGCGGTGGCTACACCTTC
TRBD1	NA	TRBV6-6	TRBJ2-5	CASTLQGVGETQYF	TGTGCCAGCACCCTGCAGGGGGTCGGAGAGACCCAGTACTTC
TRBD1	NA	TRBV28	TRBJ1-3	CASSPRGRGSGNTIYF	TGTGCCAGCAGTCCCAGGGGGCGAGGCTCTGGAAACACCATATATTTT
NA	NA	TRBV7-9	TRBJ2-5	CASSLGAGPVVKTQYF	TGTGCCAGCAGCTTAGGAGCGGGCCCCGTTGTAAAGACCCAGTACTTC
TRBD1	NA	TRBV7-3	TRBJ2-3	CASSSEGQGGIDTQYF	TGTGCCAGCAGCTCAGAGGGACAGGGGGGAATAGATACGCAGTATTTT
TRBD2	NA	TRBV10-3	TRBJ2-7	CAISTSGKHYEQYF	TGTGCCATCAGCACTAGCGGGAAACACTACGAGCAGTACTTC
TRBD2	NA	TRBV7-9	TRBJ2-1	CASSLGSGRGNEQFF	TGTGCCAGCAGCTTAGGGAGCGGGAGAGGAAATGAGCAGTTCTTC
NA	NA	TRBV2	TRBJ1-1	CASSVPGTRWATEAFF	TGTGCCAGCAGTGTCCCCGGGACAAGGTGGGCCACTGAAGCTTTCTTT
NA	NA	TRBV6-5	TRBJ1-2	CASSYSVSGRDYGYTF	TGTGCCAGCAGTTACTCGGTCAGCGGGAGGGACTATGGCTACACCTTC
TRBD1	NA	TRBV4-2	TRBJ2-4	CASSQDLTLRGQLAKNIQYF	TGTGCCAGCAGCCAAGATCTCACTTTGAGGGGGCAACTAGCCAAAAACATTCAGTACTTC
NA	NA	TRBV25-1	TRBJ2-5	CASSESPRMTQYF	TGTGCCAGCAGTGAATCGCCCAGAATGACCCAGTACTTC
NA	NA	TRBV2	TRBJ1-2	CASSPDKDYGYTF	TGTGCCAGCAGTCCAGACAAAGACTATGGCTACACCTTC
NA	NA	TRBV7-3	TRBJ2-3	CASSLRGSTDTQYF	TGTGCCAGCAGCTTACGCGGGAGCACAGATACGCAGTATTTT
TRBD1	NA	TRBV5-1	TRBJ2-3	CASSLQGASTDTQYF	TGCGCCAGCAGCTTACAGGGGGCCAGCACAGATACGCAGTATTTT
NA	NA	TRBV18	TRBJ1-2	CASSPDKLYGYTF	TGTGCCAGCTCACCAGATAAGCTCTATGGCTACACCTTC
NA	NA	TRBV28	TRBJ1-1	CASSLSVTPGSAFF	TGTGCCAGCAGTCTCTCGGTCACTCCGGGATCAGCTTTCTTT
TRBD2	NA	TRBV11-3	TRBJ2-7	CASSYGGSSYEQYF	TGTGCCAGCAGCTACGGGGGGAGCTCCTACGAGCAGTACTTC
TRBD2	once	TRBV9	TRBJ2-7	CASSVDSGTYEQYF	TGTGCCAGCAGCGTAGATAGCGGGACCTACGAGCAGTACTTC
NA	NA	TRBV5-4	TRBJ2-7	CASSLGGAPSHYEQYF	TGTGCCAGCAGCTTGGGCGGGGCACCCTCACACTACGAGCAGTACTTC
TRBD1	NA	TRBV28	TRBJ1-1	CASSPRPGQGDLGAFF	TGTGCCAGCAGTCCTCGACCGGGACAGGGGGACCTCGGAGCTTTCTTT
NA	NA	TRBV15	TRBJ1-4	CATSGSTAVGNEKLFF	TGTGCCACCAGCGGCTCCACTGCGGTTGGGAATGAAAAACTGTTTTTT
TRBD2	once	TRBV6-6	TRBJ2-7	CASRDRLAGDYEQYF	TGTGCCAGCAGAGACAGACTAGCGGGAGACTACGAGCAGTACTTC
TRBD2	NA	TRBV7-8	TRBJ2-1	CASSRGTSGGLRPPYNEQFF	TGTGCCAGCAGCCGAGGGACTAGCGGGGGCCTCCGACCCCCCTACAATGAGCAGTTCTTC
TRBD1	NA	TRBV5-1	TRBJ2-3	CASSRQGTSTDTQYF	TGCGCCAGCAGCCGACAGGGGACTAGCACAGATACGCAGTATTTT
NA	NA	TRBV6-1	TRBJ2-7	CASGTFSYEQYF	TGTGCCAGCGGGACATTCTCCTACGAGCAGTACTTC
TRBD1	NA	TRBV28	TRBJ1-2	CASSLSRQGAHGYTF	TGTGCCAGCAGTTTATCGAGGCAGGGGGCCCATGGCTACACCTTC
TRBD2	NA	TRBV2	TRBJ2-7	CASSSAPTSGRAFRHSYEQYF	TGTGCCAGCAGTTCGGCGCCGACTAGCGGGAGGGCCTTTCGTCATTCCTACGAGCAGTACTTC
NA	NA	TRBV5-4	TRBJ2-1	CASSLRQATYNEQFF	TGTGCCAGCAGCCTCAGACAGGCCACCTACAATGAGCAGTTCTTC
TRBD1	NA	TRBV6-4	TRBJ2-7	CASSDSVTDRINRQGVSYEQYF	TGTGCCAGCAGTGACTCGGTGACTGACCGAATAAATCGACAGGGAGTCTCCTACGAGCAGTACTTC
NA	NA	TRBV6-6	TRBJ1-2	CASSYATGPNYGYTF	TGTGCCAGCAGTTACGCAACAGGTCCGAACTATGGCTACACCTTC
TRBD1	NA	TRBV27	TRBJ1-5	CASRPDRANQPQHF	TGTGCCAGCAGACCCGACAGGGCCAATCAGCCCCAGCATTTT
TRBD1	NA	TRBV6-5	TRBJ2-7	CASSYLPGQGYYEQYF	TGTGCCAGCAGTTACTTGCCGGGACAGGGGTATTACGAGCAGTACTTC
TRBD1	NA	TRBV2	TRBJ1-1	CASSKEEGQLLVGLWNTEAFF	TGTGCCAGCAGCAAAGAGGAGGGACAGCTTCTCGTTGGGTTGTGGAACACTGAAGCTTTCTTT
NA	NA	TRBV11-1	TRBJ1-1	CASSLAVGEAFF	TGTGCCAGCAGCTTAGCGGTCGGTGAAGCTTTCTTT
NA	few	TRBV5-6	TRBJ1-5	CASSSSSRGQPQHF	TGTGCCAGCAGCTCGTCGTCCAGAGGTCAGCCCCAGCATTTT
TRBD1	NA	TRBV23-1	TRBJ2-6	CASSHGAVRGLRANVLTF	TGCGCCAGCAGTCATGGAGCTGTGAGGGGGCTTAGGGCCAACGTCCTGACTTTC